The source of this TCR beta chain is a study of shared clonotypes between healthy human individuals. General study findings and limits: Clonotypes not shared had lower generation probabilities than those common to all four donors. The low donor count limited represented genetic and exposure-history diversity.

The study ran the assay at deep level. The method was immunoSEQ multiplex PCR; TCRdb's version includes in-frame clones alone and lacks a portion of them. The sample records roughly 1,800,000 clones, about 95% being singletons. Naive-designated CD8 cells lacked CD45RO, were positively enriched for CCR7, and omitted terminally differentiated effector memory CD45RA+ cells. Donors, without exception, were Caucasian adults residing in Nashville, Tennessee. V lost 0 bases, J lost 3 bases, and 10 bases lay in between. Germline V lookup: CDR1 SGDLS, CDR2 YYNGEE. The CDR3 length is 14 residues. As regards this clone: The antigen remains undetermined.

The clonotype comes from a man aged 18 to 29 in good health. Material for sequencing was naive CD8+ T cells sorted from blood. The chain recombines TRBV9 with TRBJ2-7; D is uncertain. The chain's CDR3 is CASSVGVGIYEQYF. The CDR3 nucleotides are TGTGCCAGCAGCGTAGGCGTGGGGATCTACGAGCAGTACTTC.